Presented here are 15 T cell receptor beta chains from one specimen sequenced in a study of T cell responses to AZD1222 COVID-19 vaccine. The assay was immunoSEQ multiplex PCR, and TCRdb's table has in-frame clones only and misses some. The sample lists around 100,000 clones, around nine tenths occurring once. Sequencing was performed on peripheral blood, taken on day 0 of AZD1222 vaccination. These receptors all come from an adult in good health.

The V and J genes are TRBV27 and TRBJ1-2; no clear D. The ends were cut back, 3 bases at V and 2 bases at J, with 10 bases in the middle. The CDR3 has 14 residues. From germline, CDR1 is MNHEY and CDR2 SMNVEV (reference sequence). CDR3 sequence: CASSLRVANYGYTF. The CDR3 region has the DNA TGTGCCAGCAGTTTGCGAGTGGCCAACTATGGCTACACCTTC.

CDR3 nucleotides: TGTGCCATCGAGGATTCAGGCGGGAGGGCCTCCGAGCAGTACTTC. Its protein product is CAIEDSGGRASEQYF. This chain uses TRBV10-3 with TRBJ2-7; 9 bases are shared with TRBD2. This CDR3 has 15 residues. In germline, CDR1 is ENHRY, CDR2 SYGVKD. Losses at the gene ends were 8 bases for V and 6 bases for J; bases not matched to a gene: 14.

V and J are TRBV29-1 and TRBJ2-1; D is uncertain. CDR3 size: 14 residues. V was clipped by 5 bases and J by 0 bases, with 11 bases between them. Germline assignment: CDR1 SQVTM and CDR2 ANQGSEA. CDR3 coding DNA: TGCAGCGTTCTCAAGAGGAGCTCCTACAATGAGCAGTTCTTC. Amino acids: CSVLKRSSYNEQFF.

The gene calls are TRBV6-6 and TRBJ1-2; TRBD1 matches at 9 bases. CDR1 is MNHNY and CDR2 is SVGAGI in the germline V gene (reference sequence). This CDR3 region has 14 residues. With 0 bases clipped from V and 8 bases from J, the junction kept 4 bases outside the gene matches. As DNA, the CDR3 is TGTGCCAGCAGTTACTCCGGACAGGGGCGAGGCTACACCTTC. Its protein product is CASSYSGQGRGYTF.

CDR3 loop: CASSLANTIYF. The DNA of the CDR3 is TGTGCCAGCAGCTTGGCAAACACCATATATTTT. V usage is TRBV5-6 and J usage is TRBJ1-3; no firm D call. CDR1 is SGHDT, CDR2 YYEEEE, per germline. This CDR3 has 11 amino acids. V was clipped by 0 bases and J by 6 bases, with 1 base between them.

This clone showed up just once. CDR3 coding DNA: TGTGCCAGCAGCGCCCTGACAGCCTATAATTCACCCCTCCACTTT. It codes for CASSALTAYNSPLHF. The rearrangement joins TRBV9 to TRBJ1-6, with a possible D match to TRBD1 (5 bases). Germline CDR1 reads SGDLS; CDR2 reads YYNGEE. V was clipped by 3 bases and J by 2 bases, with 9 bases between them. CDR3 size: 15 residues. The complete variable domain, with remaining parts taken from reference TRBV9 and TRBJ1-6, reads DSGVTQTPKHLITATGQRVTLRCSPRSGDLSVYWYQQSLDQGLQFLIQYYNGEERAKGNILERFSAQQFPDLHSELNLSSLELGDSALYFCASSALTAYNSPLHFGNGTRLTVT.

Here the CDR3 DNA reads TGTGCCAGCTCCCCTTACAAGGGACGGCAAGAGACCCAGTACTTC. Its protein is CASSPYKGRQETQYF. The rearrangement uses TRBV18 and TRBJ2-5, with D perhaps being TRBD1 or TRBD2 (5 bases each). With 6 bases removed from V and 2 bases from J, the gap between germline ends came to 16 bases. Germline CDR1 KGHSH, CDR2 LQKENI. The CDR3 covers 15 residues. The full variable domain, its missing parts supplied by reference TRBV18 and TRBJ2-5, is NAGVMQNPRHLVRRRGQEARLRCSPMKGHSHVYWYRQLPEEGLKFMVYLQKENIIDESGMPKERFSAEFPKEGPSILRIQQVVRGDSAAYFCASSPYKGRQETQYFGPGTRLLVL.

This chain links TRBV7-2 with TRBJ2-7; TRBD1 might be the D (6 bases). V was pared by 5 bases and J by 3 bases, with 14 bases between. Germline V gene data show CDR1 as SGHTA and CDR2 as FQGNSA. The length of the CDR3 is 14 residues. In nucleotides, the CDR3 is TGTGCCAGCAGCCTACAGGGAACAGGCTACGAGCAGTACTTC. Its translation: CASSLQGTGYEQYF.

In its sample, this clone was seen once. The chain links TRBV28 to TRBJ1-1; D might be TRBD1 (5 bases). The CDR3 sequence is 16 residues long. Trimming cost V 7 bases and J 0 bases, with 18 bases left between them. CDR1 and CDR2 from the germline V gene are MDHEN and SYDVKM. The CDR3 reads CASKTGGLLVNTEAFF. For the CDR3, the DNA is TGTGCCAGCAAAACGGGGGGACTGTTGGTGAACACTGAAGCTTTCTTT.

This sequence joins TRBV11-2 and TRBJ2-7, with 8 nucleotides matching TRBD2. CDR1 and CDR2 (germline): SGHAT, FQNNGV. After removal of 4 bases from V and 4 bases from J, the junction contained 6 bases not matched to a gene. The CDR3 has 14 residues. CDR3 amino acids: CASSSRGGVYEQYF. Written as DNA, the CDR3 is TGTGCCAGCAGCTCCCGGGGGGGAGTGTACGAGCAGTACTTC.

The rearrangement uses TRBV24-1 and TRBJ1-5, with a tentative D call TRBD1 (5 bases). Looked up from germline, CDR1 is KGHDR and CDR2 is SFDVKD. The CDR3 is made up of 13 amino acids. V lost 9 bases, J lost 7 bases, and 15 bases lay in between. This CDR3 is CATSGGWGQPQHF. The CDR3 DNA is TGTGCCACCTCCGGAGGGTGGGGGCAGCCCCAGCATTTT.

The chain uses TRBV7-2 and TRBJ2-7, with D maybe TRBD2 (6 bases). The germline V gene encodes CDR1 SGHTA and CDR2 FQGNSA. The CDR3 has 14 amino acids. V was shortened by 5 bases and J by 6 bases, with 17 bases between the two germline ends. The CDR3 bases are TGTGCCAGCAGCCGCCTTGCGGGGCCCGGCGAGCAGTACTTC. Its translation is CASSRLAGPGEQYF.

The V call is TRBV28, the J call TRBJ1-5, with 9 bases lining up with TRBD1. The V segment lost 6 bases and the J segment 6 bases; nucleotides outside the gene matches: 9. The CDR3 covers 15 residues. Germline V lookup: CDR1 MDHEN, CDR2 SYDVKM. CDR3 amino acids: CASSRGQGRAQPQHF. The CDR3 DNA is TGTGCCAGCAGCCGGGGACAGGGTAGGGCTCAGCCCCAGCATTTT.

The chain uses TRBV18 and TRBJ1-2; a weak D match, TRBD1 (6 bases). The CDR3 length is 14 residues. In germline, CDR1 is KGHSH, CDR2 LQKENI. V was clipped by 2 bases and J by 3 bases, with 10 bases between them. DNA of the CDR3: TGTGCCAGCTCACCAGGCAGGGGCTACTATGGCTACACCTTC. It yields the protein CASSPGRGYYGYTF.

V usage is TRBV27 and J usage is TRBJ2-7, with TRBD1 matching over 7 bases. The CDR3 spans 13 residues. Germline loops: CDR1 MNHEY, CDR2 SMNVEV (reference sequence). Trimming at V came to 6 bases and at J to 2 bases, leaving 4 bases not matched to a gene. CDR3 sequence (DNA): TGTGCCAGCAGAAGGGACAGTACCTACGAGCAGTACTTC. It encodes CASRRDSTYEQYF.